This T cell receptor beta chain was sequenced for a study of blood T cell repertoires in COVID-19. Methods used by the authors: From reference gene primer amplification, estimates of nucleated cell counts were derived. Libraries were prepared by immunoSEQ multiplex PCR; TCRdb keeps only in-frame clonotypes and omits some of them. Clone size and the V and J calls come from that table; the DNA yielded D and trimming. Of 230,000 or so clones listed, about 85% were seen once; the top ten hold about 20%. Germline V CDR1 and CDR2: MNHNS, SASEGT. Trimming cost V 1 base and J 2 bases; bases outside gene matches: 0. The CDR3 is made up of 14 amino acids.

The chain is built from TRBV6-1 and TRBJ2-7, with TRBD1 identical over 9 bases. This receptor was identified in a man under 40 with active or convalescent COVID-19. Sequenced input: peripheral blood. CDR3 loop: CASSEGTGAYEQYF. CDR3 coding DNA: TGTGCCAGCAGTGAAGGGACAGGGGCCTACGAGCAGTACTTC.